The clone carrying this T cell receptor beta chain appeared a single time. This sample was taken from a study of control samples from healthy donors and cancer patients. Repertoires were generated with immunoSEQ multiplex PCR, while TCRdb's copy carries only in-frame clones and drops some. The table shows fewer than 500,000 clones, with 90% occurring only once. V gave up 0 bases and J gave up 4 bases; unmatched junction bases: 9. Germline values: CDR1 SGHDN, CDR2 FVKESK. This CDR3 is built from 16 residues. The origin of this receptor is a man aged 40-50 years with head and neck cancer. The sequencing input was PBMCs. V is TRBV14 and J is TRBJ2-7; TRBD2 matches 7 bases. The CDR3 bases are TGTGCCAGCAGCCAAGAGGTTTGGCTAGCGGCATACGAGCAGTACTTC. Amino acid sequence: CASSQEVWLAAYEQYF. Combining the CDR3 with reference TRBV14 and TRBJ2-7 gives the whole variable domain EAGVTQFPSHSVIEKGQTVTLRCDPISGHDNLYWYRRVMGKEIKFLLHFVKESKQDESGMPNNRFLAERTGGTYSTLKVQPAELEDSGVYFCASSQEVWLAAYEQYFGPGTRLTVT.